This T cell receptor beta chain was sequenced for a study of T-cell memory formation after mild COVID-19. General study results and limits: Clones that contracted from day 15 to 85 had balanced CD4/CD8; later expanders were CD4+ biased.

Comment on this clonotype: What it recognizes is unknown.

TCRdb re-called the 5' RACE reads with MiXCR, one entry per CDR3 protein. The sample includes about 560,000 distinct CDR3 sequences, about 20% of them seen just once. The CDR3 is made up of 14 amino acids. CDR1 is ENHRY, CDR2 SYGVKD, per germline. Trimming cost V 6 bases and J 7 bases; bases outside gene matches: 5. Source material: PBMCs or a T cell subset sorted from them (not recorded which). The receptor was isolated from an adult woman who had mild COVID-19 (a few samples of this study predate the infection). Cell type and time point are not known. The V gene is TRBV10-3, the J gene TRBJ1-4; 10 bases line up with TRBD1. CDR3 nucleotide sequence: TGTGCCATCAGCCAGACAGGGGGCGGTGAAAAACTGTTTTTT. Protein: CAISQTGGGEKLFF.